The source of this T cell receptor (beta chain) is a study of T cell responses to AZD1222 COVID-19 vaccine. General study points: Clonal diversity was possibly underestimated, and white British individuals and females predominated among donors. Once two AZD1222 doses were given, Spike-specific TCR breadth and depth went up. Vaccine-related CD4 TCRs covered spike, predominating at 160-218 and 743-854. Regions left unmutated in variants are reportedly the target of nearly half of spike-specific TCRs.

Profiled with immunoSEQ multiplex PCR; TCRdb holds only in-frame clones, not every one. The sample contains about 200,000 clones, roughly 94% of which appear only once. Concerning this clone itself: Its antigen is still unknown.

Sequenced here: peripheral blood, sampled 28 days after the second dose of the MenACWY control vaccine. The receptor's source is an adult who received the MenACWY meningococcal vaccine as a control.

The CDR3 nucleotides are TGTGCCAGCAGCCGGACAGCCTTTAATGAAAAACTGTTTTTT. It specifies CASSRTAFNEKLFF. The J gene is TRBJ1-4, the V gene TRBV5-8, with D maybe TRBD1 (6 bases). Trimming pared 4 bases from V and 4 bases from J, leaving 11 bases between. This CDR3 spans 14 amino acids. Germline V CDR1 and CDR2: SGHTS, YDEGEE. Based on the CDR3 plus reference TRBV5-8 and TRBJ1-4, the full variable domain is EAGVTQSPTHLIKTRGQQATLRCSPISGHTSVYWYQQALGLGLQFLLWYDEGEERNRGNFPPRFSGRQFPNYSSELNVNALELEDSALYLCASSRTAFNEKLFFGSGTQLSVL.